The sequence of this T cell receptor (beta chain) was determined in a study of cytomegalovirus exposure and HLA in healthy donors (dated 2017 in TCRdb). Concerning the study at large: An earlier analysis of several hundred of the donors reported about 300 Gb of sequence data and 95 million to 120 million unique TCR beta sequences obtained from roughly 170 million T cells. A later analysis re-analyzed previously published TCR beta repertoires from 550 to 700 donors and added high-resolution HLA genotyping to study TCR occurrence patterns. Donor age, sex, ethnicity and CMV serostatus were compiled alongside the repertoire data. In addition to the first cohort of approximately 670 subjects, a separate validation cohort of 130 or so different subjects was used. Among the roughly 370 genotyped donors, about 83% belonged to the genetic ancestry cluster associated with self-reported Caucasian donors. Genome-wide SNP genotypes for about 65% of the roughly 670 donors were used in a later genetic analysis, which treated that subset as a discovery cohort. Every discovery cohort repertoire had been produced on one sequencing platform. An early release covering 500 to 750 HLA-typed donors comprised about 320 gigabases of sequencing data and 85 million to 100 million unique TCR sequences. The study aimed to test whether cataloging public T cell receptors could reveal signatures of past pathogen exposure. Class I and class II HLA loci were covered by the typing at four-digit resolution. High-throughput TCR immunosequencing, statistical association of individual TCRs with disease status, and machine learning were combined to predict cytomegalovirus infection status. Typing coverage varied by locus: roughly 620-640 donors for A, B, C, DRB1 and DQB1; under 550 for DQA1; more than 600 for DPA1; roughly 450 for DPB1. In the later analysis, no new phenotypic data were used to find candidate immune exposures; instead, reliance was placed on TCR beta sequences and their occurrence across donors. Among some 400 genotyped donors of the cohort, an average of approximately 200,000 unique TCR beta nucleotide sequences was sequenced per donor, of which about 18% were non-productive. A few DR-DQ haplotypes were handled as single units for association and clustering because linkage in the cohort was strong. To decide whether each TCR beta V gene segment behaved as functional or pseudogenic, an earlier analysis of some 600 of the donors relied on high-throughput TCR beta sequencing. The T cell repertoires of 666 subjects were profiled by immunosequencing and related to cytomegalovirus serostatus. Results the study describes overall, beyond this receptor: Some IMGT-functional V segments, including TRBV6-2 and TRBV6-3, could not be distinguished by the 87-base-pair reads and were therefore excluded. Roughly 15 rarely observed V segments, including chromosome 9 orphons, were excluded from the earlier analysis of a few hundred of the donors because counts were too low. Sequencing depth was assumed to be roughly uniform across donors in the presence/absence analyses, though that assumption may not hold. The study gave a list of roughly 150 TCR beta chains associated with cytomegalovirus. A group of highly shared sequence variants was considered likely to be a technical artifact of the sequencing pipeline. In vitro tests confirmed that three of the cytomegalovirus-associated TCR beta chains recognize cytomegalovirus antigens. For the cohort, immune exposure information was limited to CMV serostatus. In a later analysis, the rate of TCR association differed among HLA loci, with DRB1 alleles having the most associated TCRs and HLA-C alleles having the fewest. This cohort had only TCR beta chains sequenced, and the lack of alpha or paired-chain data limited which features could be detected. Because HLA typing was unavailable for some donors at each locus, only the typed subset was used in association tests. A later analysis found that most CMV-associated TCR beta chains appeared HLA-restricted, with HLA associations seemingly driven largely by CMV exposure. Assigning TCR associations to individual alleles was difficult when HLA alleles, especially DR and DQ, strongly co-occurred. Correlated functional status among segregating V segments might reflect linkage disequilibrium, but an unknown experimental factor could not be ruled out. Compared with equally common non-associated chains, HLA-associated TCR beta chains in a later analysis were more clonally expanded and had lower generation probabilities. In a later analysis, several top co-occurrence clusters were reported to appear linked to parvovirus B19, influenza, CMV and Epstein-Barr virus. A later genetic analysis reported fewer N-insertions in productive TCRs among donors in an Asian-associated ancestry cluster than the approximately 700-donor mean. An association between a missense DCLRE1C variant and V-gene and J-gene trimming of TCR beta chains was found in a later genetic analysis and replicated in an independent cohort. A later analysis associated 17,000 or so TCR beta sequences with specific HLA alleles at a false discovery rate of 0.05. Across donors, most TCR sequences were observed very rarely, whereas some public TCRs were present in many individuals. Broadly in line with IMGT annotations, most TCR beta V segments showed up in productive rearrangements about 87% or about 30% of the time in an earlier analysis of 450 to 600 of the donors. The classifier was reported to diagnose cytomegalovirus status with high specificity and sensitivity in both the original cohort and the validation cohort. A further reported finding was that TCR beta sequences accurately predicted the HLA-A and HLA-B alleles for most subjects in the first cohort. The authors suggested that the approach could potentially be extended to other disease states and immunological phenotypes.

The CDR3 spans 15 residues, from the cysteine through the phenylalanine. The sequence is cut down to CDR3 DNA, 45 bases in frame from base 1. V loses 4 bases, J loses 1 base, and the germline ends lie 14 bases apart. CDR1 and CDR2, looked up from the germline V gene, are SGHRS and YFSETQ. In total, approximately 700 healthy bone marrow donors made up the cohort. All cohort members were sampled while nominally healthy, although unrecorded immune exposures were likely present. The donor tested CMV seropositive, placing the donor among the 289 seropositive members of the cohort. Every donor gave a peripheral blood sample, and the peripheral blood mononuclear cells from that sample were used for TCR beta sequencing. The Qiagen DNeasy Blood Extraction Kit was used to extract genomic DNA from the blood cell samples. A remark on this clone: No cognate antigen has been identified for it. Per-nucleotide qualities are absent, and no much larger clonotype sits a single base away.

The receptor library was made with the immunoSEQ multiplex PCR assay. For the multiplex PCR, a mixture combining 60 forward primers for TCR Vbeta segments and 13 reverse primers for TCR Jbeta segments was used. Amplification of the CDR3 region of rearranged TCR beta genes was performed with a multiplex PCR assay on genomic DNA. On the Illumina HiSeq System, the amplified TCR beta libraries were sequenced as 87-base-pair reads. Regarding the original processing steps: A later analysis tallied 80 million to 95 million unique TCR beta chains across the 610 or so repertoires, and approximately 12 million of those chains were shared by two or more donors. To remove PCR and sequencing errors, raw reads were error-corrected and collapsed into unique sequences using a nearest-neighbor algorithm that merged closely related sequences. Alignment of CDR3 sequences to IMGT reference sequences was used to assign V, D and J gene segments. For a sequence to be retained, at least a six-nucleotide match to both a V gene segment and a J gene segment was required. Rearrangements were called productive when the CDR3 lacked stop codons and stayed in frame with V and J; all others were non-productive. CDR3 was defined according to IMGT convention as the region running from the second conserved V-encoded cysteine to the conserved J-encoded phenylalanine. In an earlier analysis of 550 to 650 of the donors, sequences lacking an unambiguous match to a single V gene segment were excluded. An earlier analysis of 450 to 650 of the donors called V segments functional above 56.7% productive rearrangements and segregating when the between-donor standard deviation exceeded 5%. To diagnose cytomegalovirus status from the catalog of TCR beta chain sequences, a statistical classification framework was built. In a later analysis, V and J genes were assigned by comparing TCR nucleotide sequences against IMGT/GENE-DB human TR gene sequences. A later analysis assigned CDR3 sequences and most-parsimonious VDJ recombination scenarios with the TCRdist pipeline. In a later analysis, every TCR beta chain was defined by the combination of its CDR3 amino acid sequence and its V-gene family, and reads without a unique V-gene family were dropped. A later analysis removed 500 to 650 highly shared, low-generation-probability nucleotide sequences to deal with suspected cross-contamination and a sequencing artifact. In a later analysis, a clonal expansion index was calculated for each public chain from normalized within-repertoire ranks of inferred template counts. In a later analysis, generation probabilities were computed using a VDJ recombination model fitted to out-of-frame rearrangements, and the results were checked against IGoR. In a later analysis, TCR-TCR, TCR-HLA and TCR-CMV co-occurrence was scored with hypergeometric tests, and a repertoire-size bias correction was applied to TCR pairs. A later analysis estimated false discovery rates by permuting HLA or CMV assignments 20 times. In a later analysis, co-occurring TCRs were grouped with DBSCAN, and TCRdist sequence similarity was added when clustering was performed within HLA-allele-positive subsets. Co-occurrence clustering excluded repertoires with fewer than 30,000 or more than 120,000 public chains, plus five with anomalous nucleotide sharing. TCRdb retrieved this table from immuneACCESS and kept in-frame rearrangements only. Not all clones are present; in checked studies, unresolved V genes account for under half, and no reason is known for the remainder. V and J calls and clone size are as listed in that table; D and trimming were resolved from the DNA. The sample table records 150,000 to 200,000 clones; roughly 85% of these occur just once. The biggest ten clones account for roughly 2.2% of the sample.

Specimen: PBMCs. The source is a man aged 18-30 years in good health and CMV-seropositive. The rearrangement combines TRBV5-1 with TRBJ1-1, with the D gene not clear enough to name. At the DNA level, the sequence is TGCGCCAGCAGCCGATGGGAGGGAGGGAACACTGAAGCTTTCTTT. This gives the protein CASSRWEGGNTEAFF.